Below are 15 T cell receptor beta chains sequenced from a single sample in a study of T cells in Graves' hyperthyroidism and ophthalmopathy. Template material for amplifying TCR beta CDR3 regions consisted of RNA transcripts. Initially, a first-round RT-PCR of the TCR CDR3 employed the HTBI primer set. TCRdb fed the multiplex PCR reads into MiXCR, producing one record per CDR3 protein. The sample yields under 250,000 distinct CDR3 sequences, about a sixth seen once. Sequenced input: blood. The source of these receptors is a woman aged 50 to 60 with Graves' hyperthyroidism.

This clonotype was seen only a few times. As DNA, the CDR3 is TGTGCCAGCAGCCAAGAGTTTCTAGCGGGAGGGTACCTTCAAGAGACCCAGTACTTC. Residues: CASSQEFLAGGYLQETQYF. The gene calls are TRBV3-1 and TRBJ2-5, with 12 bases matching TRBD2. The J segment lost 2 bases and the V segment lost 0 bases, leaving 10 bases of the junction unmatched. The germline V gene encodes CDR1 LGHDT and CDR2 YNNKEL (reference sequence). CDR3 size: 19 residues.

In its sample, this clonotype was seen many times. J is TRBJ1-2 and V is TRBV27; D is possibly TRBD1 (6 bases). The CDR3 length is 14 residues. V was cut by 5 bases and J by 6 bases, with 16 bases left in between. Germline V lookup: CDR1 MNHEY, CDR2 SMNVEV (reference sequence). CDR3 DNA: TGTGCCAGCAGTCTGACAGGCCGGGGGGATGGCTACACCTTC. Its translation: CASSLTGRGDGYTF.

V and J are TRBV7-9 and TRBJ2-7, with 7 bases aligning to TRBD2. CDR1 and CDR2 (germline): SEHNR, FQNEAQ (reference sequence). J was trimmed by 2 bases and V by 2 bases; bases with no gene match: 9. The CDR3 is 16 residues long. CDR3 loop: CASSLRGGLAAYEQYF. CDR3 in DNA: TGTGCCAGCAGCTTAAGAGGCGGGCTAGCGGCCTACGAGCAGTACTTC.

This clonotype was counted ten times or more. The chain combines TRBV20-1 with TRBJ2-3; the D is unclear. Trimming took off 0 bases at V and 5 bases at J, with 3 bases between the two ends. The CDR3 spans 11 residues. In germline, CDR1 is DFQATT, CDR2 SNEGSKA (reference sequence). CDR3 sequence reads: CSARERDTQYF. In DNA form, the CDR3 reads TGCAGTGCTAGAGAGCGAGATACGCAGTATTTT.

The V gene is TRBV7-9, the J gene TRBJ1-4; 9 nucleotides agree with TRBD1. The CDR3 sequence is 15 residues long. With 5 bases clipped from V and 5 bases from J, the junction kept 6 bases outside the gene matches. From germline, CDR1 is SEHNR and CDR2 FQNEAQ (reference sequence). Written as DNA, the CDR3 is TGTGCCAGCAGCCTCACCGGGACAGGGAATGAAAAACTGTTTTTT. Translation gives CASSLTGTGNEKLFF. Based on the CDR3 plus reference TRBV7-9 and TRBJ1-4, the full variable domain is DTGVSQNPRHKITKRGQNVTFRCDPISEHNRLYWYRQTLGQGPEFLTYFQNEAQLEKSRLLSDRFSAERPKGSFSTLEIQRTEQGDSAMYLCASSLTGTGNEKLFFGSGTQLSVL.

This clonotype came up many times. The J gene is TRBJ1-2, the V gene TRBV9; TRBD1 is a possible D gene (6 bases). CDR3 size: 13 residues. CDR1 and CDR2 (germline): SGDLS, YYNGEE. Trimming stripped 3 bases from V and 5 bases from J, with 11 bases between. The CDR3 nucleotides read TGTGCCAGCAGCGAGGACGGACAGTATGGCTACACCTTC. Its protein product is CASSEDGQYGYTF.

This clonotype occurred many times. This chain uses TRBV28 with TRBJ2-3, with D perhaps TRBD2 (6 bases). CDR3 length equals 15 residues. V was shortened by 6 bases and J by 7 bases, with 20 bases between the two germline ends. The germline gives CDR1 MDHEN, CDR2 SYDVKM. CDR3 amino acids: CASRGMGGLAYTQYF. For the CDR3, the DNA is TGTGCCAGCAGGGGGATGGGGGGACTCGCATATACGCAGTATTTT.

The genes are TRBV5-1 and TRBJ2-1; possibly TRBD2 for D (12 bases). V gave up 4 bases and J gave up 5 bases, with 28 bases separating them. There are 19 residues in the CDR3. Per the germline V gene, CDR1 is SGHRS and CDR2 is YFSETQ. DNA for the CDR3: TGCGCCAGCAGCCCGGACAGGGGGCCGGCTAGCGGGAGGGACAATGAGCAGTTCTTC. This gives the protein CASSPDRGPASGRDNEQFF.

In its sample, this clonotype was seen many times. This chain uses TRBV30 with TRBJ2-1; D gene ambiguous. Germline CDR1 reads GTSNPN; CDR2 reads SVGIG (reference sequence). The CDR3 totals 12 residues. Between the trimmed V and J ends, which lost 4 bases and 6 bases, there was a span of 10 bases. The CDR3 is CAWNRRANEQFF. CDR3 nucleotide sequence: TGTGCCTGGAATCGTAGGGCCAATGAGCAGTTCTTC.

This clonotype was recorded at least ten times. This sequence joins TRBV6-1 and TRBJ2-5; D gene ambiguous. Per the germline V gene, CDR1 is MNHNS and CDR2 is SASEGT. The CDR3 loop spans 13 amino acids. V was clipped by 10 bases and J by 4 bases, with 16 bases between them. CDR3 sequence reads: CATFKGRGETQYF. The DNA for the CDR3 is TGTGCCACCTTCAAGGGTAGAGGAGAGACCCAGTACTTC.

This CDR3 is CASRTGAGANVLTF. The CDR3 bases are TGTGCCAGCAGGACAGGGGCTGGGGCCAACGTCCTGACTTTC. The chain combines TRBV7-8 with TRBJ2-6; TRBD1 aligns across 8 bases. This CDR3 spans 14 amino acids. CDR1 and CDR2 from the germline V gene are SGHVS and FQNEAQ. V lost 6 bases and J lost 2; bases outside the gene matches: 0.

This clonotype was recorded many times. This rearrangement joins TRBV5-1 to TRBJ1-1, with D maybe TRBD1 (5 bases). The CDR3 length is 16 residues. V shed 0 bases and J shed 4 bases, with 16 bases lying between them. The germline CDR1 and CDR2 sequences are SGHRS and YFSETQ. The CDR3 reads CASSLGDSRGGTEAFF. The DNA of the CDR3 is TGCGCCAGCAGCTTGGGGGACTCGAGGGGCGGCACTGAAGCTTTCTTT.

This clonotype was found many times. The chain uses TRBV10-3 and TRBJ1-2; D possibly corresponds to TRBD1 (6 bases). V lost 3 bases and J lost 6, with 11 bases in between. From germline, CDR1 is ENHRY and CDR2 SYGVKD. The CDR3 is made up of 13 amino acids. For the CDR3, the DNA is TGTGCCATCAGTGAAGGGACATTCGATGGCTACACCTTC. It encodes CAISEGTFDGYTF.

CDR3 bases: TGCGCCAGCAGCCACCCCCCCGCGGCGGTGCGTGGCTACACCTTC. It translates to CASSHPPAAVRGYTF. This chain uses TRBV4-1 with TRBJ1-2; D remains ambiguous. The CDR3 totals 15 residues. V gave up 3 bases and J gave up 7 bases, with 18 bases separating them. Germline-derived CDR1 and CDR2 are MGHRA and YSYEKL.

This clonotype was recorded at least ten times. The chain carries TRBV10-3 and TRBJ2-5; D remains unclear. The germline CDR1 and CDR2 sequences are ENHRY and SYGVKD. Deletions cut 2 bases from V and 4 bases from J, with 8 bases between. The CDR3 contains 13 residues. The CDR3 loop reads CAISEPRSETQYF. CDR3 in DNA: TGTGCCATCAGTGAGCCCAGGTCAGAGACCCAGTACTTC.